This is a list of T cell receptor beta chains from one sample in a study of cytotoxic CD8 clonotypes in ibrutinib-treated CLL. TCRdb's table, derived via immunoSEQ multiplex PCR, lists solely in-frame clones and lacks some. The sample has some 150,000 clones; roughly three quarters are singletons. This sample comprised PBMCs, obtained after 12 months of ibrutinib treatment. These receptors came from a human donor with chronic lymphocytic leukemia. The CDR3 runs from the conserved cysteine through the conserved F or W. Each record gives: clone size, D gene, J gene, V gene, CDR3 protein, CDR3 DNA. A D gene is named only where the DNA matches it firmly. The listing skips clone size in some rows; elsewhere it reads once, few, many or a size class.

- | - | TRBJ2-1 | TRBV27 | CASSLTGSNNEQFF | TGTGCCAGCAGTTTGACAGGATCCAACAATGAGCAGTTCTTC
- | TRBD1 | TRBJ2-4 | TRBV6-5 | CASKKGQGLNIQYF | TGTGCCAGCAAGAAGGGACAGGGTTTAAACATTCAGTACTTC
few | TRBD1 | TRBJ2-7 | TRBV19 | CASSIWTGEWYEQYF | TGTGCCAGTAGTATCTGGACAGGGGAATGGTACGAGCAGTACTTC
- | - | TRBJ1-2 | TRBV15 | CATSRDEKGGVYYGYTF | TGTGCCACCAGCAGAGATGAAAAGGGCGGGGTCTACTATGGCTACACCTTC
few | TRBD2 | TRBJ2-1 | TRBV11-2 | CASSPTRLAGAVEQFF | TGTGCCAGCAGCCCAACCCGGCTAGCGGGAGCGGTTGAGCAGTTCTTC
- | TRBD1 | TRBJ1-5 | TRBV27 | CASSFLGGAGQPQHF | TGTGCCAGCAGTTTTCTAGGGGGCGCAGGGCAGCCCCAGCATTTT
few | - | TRBJ2-3 | TRBV4-2 | CASSQGVDTQYF | TGTGCCAGCAGCCAAGGCGTGGATACGCAGTATTTT
few | - | TRBJ1-2 | TRBV5-1 | CASSASEGGYTF | TGCGCCAGCAGCGCGTCCGAGGGGGGCTACACCTTC
- | TRBD1 | TRBJ1-2 | TRBV5-8 | CASSDRGTQYNYGYTF | TGTGCCAGCAGCGACAGGGGTACTCAATATAACTATGGCTACACCTTC
- | - | TRBJ2-7 | TRBV29-1 | CSVGTDTYEQYF | TGCAGCGTCGGGACGGATACCTACGAGCAGTACTTC
- | - | TRBJ1-1 | TRBV5-1 | CASSWGQGHEAFF | TGCGCCAGCAGCTGGGGGCAGGGGCATGAAGCTTTCTTT
- | - | TRBJ2-3 | TRBV9 | CASSAWGGGHTDTQYF | TGTGCCAGCAGCGCGTGGGGGGGCGGACACACAGATACGCAGTATTTT
- | TRBD2 | TRBJ2-1 | TRBV7-9 | CASSLRGLAGRNEQFF | TGTGCCAGCAGCTTAAGGGGGCTAGCGGGACGGAATGAGCAGTTCTTC
- | - | TRBJ2-7 | TRBV28 | CASSPPDTYEQYF | TGTGCCAGCAGTCCTCCCGACACCTACGAGCAGTACTTC
- | - | TRBJ2-5 | TRBV6-6 | CASSTRLVGATQYF | TGTGCCAGCAGCACCCGACTCGTGGGGGCGACCCAGTACTTC
- | - | TRBJ2-1 | TRBV14 | CASSQGYNEQFF | TGTGCCAGCAGCCAAGGATATAATGAGCAGTTCTTC
- | - | TRBJ2-4 | TRBV9 | CASSVGHLAKNIQYF | TGTGCCAGCAGCGTAGGGCATTTAGCCAAAAACATTCAGTACTTC
few | - | TRBJ1-2 | TRBV4-1 | CASSQAEWGKRPYGYTF | TGCGCCAGCAGCCAAGCCGAATGGGGGAAACGACCGTATGGCTACACCTTC
- | - | TRBJ2-3 | TRBV11-2 | CASSSLTDTQYF | TGTGCCAGCAGCTCCTTAACAGATACGCAGTATTTT
- | - | TRBJ2-7 | TRBV5-1 | CASSLGVGYEQYF | TGCGCCAGCAGCTTGGGGGTGGGCTACGAGCAGTACTTC
- | TRBD1 | TRBJ1-4 | TRBV7-9 | CASSPGQGAEKLFF | TGTGCCAGCAGCCCCGGACAGGGGGCGGAAAAACTGTTTTTT
- | - | TRBJ2-7 | TRBV4-3 | CASSHASGSSYEQYF | TGCGCCAGCAGCCATGCAAGCGGAAGCTCCTACGAGCAGTACTTC
- | - | TRBJ2-7 | TRBV28 | CASSLSGFEQYF | TGTGCCAGCAGTTTATCCGGTTTCGAGCAGTACTTC
- | - | TRBJ2-1 | TRBV19 | CASSRRGPFNEQFF | TGTGCCAGTAGCCGCCGCGGGCCGTTCAATGAGCAGTTCTTC
- | - | TRBJ2-7 | TRBV9 | CASSVGGSGAMKQYF | TGTGCCAGCAGCGTAGGGGGTAGCGGAGCCATGAAGCAGTACTTC
- | TRBD1 | TRBJ1-2 | TRBV27 | CASSMKLQGSNYGYTF | TGTGCCAGCAGCATGAAACTACAGGGGAGTAACTATGGCTACACCTTC
- | - | TRBJ2-7 | TRBV18 | CASSPGSQRTAWAYEQYF | TGTGCCAGCTCACCAGGCAGTCAGCGTACGGCGTGGGCCTACGAGCAGTACTTC
- | - | TRBJ1-5 | TRBV27 | CASSLSAGDNQPQHF | TGTGCCAGCAGTCTAAGTGCGGGGGACAATCAGCCCCAGCATTTT
- | - | TRBJ2-7 | TRBV2 | CASSAERPYEQYF | TGTGCCAGCAGTGCAGAACGGCCCTACGAGCAGTACTTC
- | TRBD1 | TRBJ2-1 | TRBV19 | CASSPGQLYNEQFF | TGTGCCAGTAGTCCGGGACAGTTATACAATGAGCAGTTCTTC
- | TRBD1 | TRBJ2-1 | TRBV19 | CASSIWTGGFDEQFF | TGTGCCAGTAGTATTTGGACAGGGGGCTTTGATGAGCAGTTCTTC
- | - | TRBJ2-3 | TRBV7-2 | CASSQHGQLPSTDTQYF | TGTGCCAGCAGCCAACATGGACAGCTCCCTAGCACAGATACGCAGTATTTT
- | - | TRBJ2-3 | TRBV5-1 | CASIRGGSTDTQYF | TGCGCCAGCATACGGGGCGGAAGCACAGATACGCAGTATTTT
- | - | TRBJ2-2 | TRBV6-6 | CASSLGTGELFF | TGTGCCAGCAGCCTCGGCACCGGGGAGCTGTTTTTT
- | TRBD2 | TRBJ2-1 | TRBV30 | CAWSLGLAGVEQFF | TGTGCCTGGAGTTTAGGACTAGCGGGAGTGGAGCAGTTCTTC
few | TRBD1 | TRBJ1-2 | TRBV29-1 | CSVEDRDYGYTF | TGCAGCGTTGAGGACAGGGACTATGGCTACACCTTC
- | TRBD1 | TRBJ2-7 | TRBV5-6 | CASSGQGNVAGYEQYF | TGTGCCAGCAGCGGACAGGGAAACGTGGCTGGCTACGAGCAGTACTTC
- | TRBD1 | TRBJ2-7 | TRBV5-6 | CASSPQTGTGWTYEQYF | TGTGCCAGCAGCCCCCAAACCGGGACAGGGTGGACCTACGAGCAGTACTTC
- | TRBD2 | TRBJ2-7 | TRBV7-8 | CASSQGLAGNYEQYF | TGTGCCAGCAGCCAGGGACTAGCGGGAAACTACGAGCAGTACTTC
few | - | TRBJ2-1 | TRBV6-5 | CASSYSDYSYNEQFF | TGTGCCAGCAGTTACTCGGACTATTCCTACAATGAGCAGTTCTTC
- | - | TRBJ2-7 | TRBV28 | CASSLYGLSAYEQYF | TGTGCCAGCAGTTTATATGGCCTTAGTGCCTACGAGCAGTACTTC
- | TRBD1 | TRBJ1-1 | TRBV5-6 | CASTRGDTGTEAFF | TGTGCCAGCACCAGGGGGGACACGGGCACTGAAGCTTTCTTT
few | - | TRBJ2-7 | TRBV27 | CASSLGRADEQYF | TGTGCCAGCAGTTTAGGCAGGGCCGACGAGCAGTACTTC
- | TRBD2 | TRBJ2-1 | TRBV30 | CAWNTRLAGSYNEQFF | TGTGCCTGGAACACTCGGCTAGCGGGGTCCTACAATGAGCAGTTCTTC
- | - | TRBJ2-3 | TRBV6-5 | CASSQRLINTDTQYF | TGTGCCAGCAGCCAAAGACTAATCAACACAGATACGCAGTATTTT
- | TRBD1 | TRBJ1-2 | TRBV4-3 | CASSQAWDRATNYGYTF | TGCGCCAGCAGCCAAGCTTGGGACAGGGCTACTAACTATGGCTACACCTTC
few | - | TRBJ2-7 | TRBV9 | CDRQLDSYEQYF | TGTGACAGACAGTTAGACTCCTACGAGCAGTACTTC
- | - | TRBJ1-2 | TRBV29-1 | CSVWPDTNYGYTF | TGCAGCGTTTGGCCAGATACTAACTATGGCTACACCTTC
- | - | TRBJ1-3 | TRBV30 | CAWRPGQLGNTIYF | TGTGCCTGGAGACCGGGACAACTCGGAAACACCATATATTTT
- | - | TRBJ2-3 | TRBV15 | CATSRGGGGGPTDTQYF | TGTGCCACCAGCAGAGGCGGTGGCGGAGGGCCCACAGATACGCAGTATTTT
- | - | TRBJ2-7 | TRBV14 | CASSQFRGDEQYF | TGTGCCAGCAGCCAATTCCGGGGCGACGAGCAGTACTTC
few | TRBD1 | TRBJ2-2 | TRBV27 | CASQTTGSRTGELFF | TGTGCCAGTCAAACGACAGGGTCGCGCACCGGGGAGCTGTTTTTT
- | - | TRBJ1-5 | TRBV7-6 | CASSDGRINQPQHF | TGTGCCAGCAGCGACGGACGGATAAATCAGCCCCAGCATTTT